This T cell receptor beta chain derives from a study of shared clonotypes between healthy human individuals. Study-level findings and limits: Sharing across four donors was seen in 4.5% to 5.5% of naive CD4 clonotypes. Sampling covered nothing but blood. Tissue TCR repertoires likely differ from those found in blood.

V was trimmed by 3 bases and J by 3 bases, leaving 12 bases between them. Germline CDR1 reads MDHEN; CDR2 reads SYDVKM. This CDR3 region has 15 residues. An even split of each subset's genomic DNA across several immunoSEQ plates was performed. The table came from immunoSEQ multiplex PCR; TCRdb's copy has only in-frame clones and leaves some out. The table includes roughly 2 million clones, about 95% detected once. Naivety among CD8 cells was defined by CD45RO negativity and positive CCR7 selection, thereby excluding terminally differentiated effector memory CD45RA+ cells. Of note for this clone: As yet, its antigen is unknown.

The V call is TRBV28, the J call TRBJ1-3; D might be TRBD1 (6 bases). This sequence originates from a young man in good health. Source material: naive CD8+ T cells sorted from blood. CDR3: CASSLPGEFGNTIYF. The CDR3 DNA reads TGTGCCAGCAGTTTGCCAGGGGAGTTTGGAAACACCATATATTTT.